A single sample gave rise to the 25 T cell receptor beta chains below, sequenced in a study of blood T cell repertoires in COVID-19. TCRdb keeps only in-frame clones here, not all; method: immunoSEQ multiplex PCR. The repertoire holds around 170,000 clones, with about four fifths as singletons. Sequenced sample: peripheral blood. The receptors derive from a woman aged 40 to 55 with acute or convalescent COVID-19.

The chain is built from TRBV30 and TRBJ1-6, with 8 bases fitting TRBD1. Germline V gene sequence: CDR1 GTSNPN, CDR2 SVGIG (reference sequence). The ends lost 0 bases at V and 7 bases at J; junction bases unmatched: 5. The CDR3 has 15 residues. The CDR3 loop reads CAWSVLDRANSPLHF. For the CDR3, the DNA is TGTGCCTGGAGTGTCTTGGACAGGGCGAATTCACCCCTCCACTTT.

The gene calls are TRBV5-4 and TRBJ2-1, with D maybe TRBD1 (6 bases). The CDR3 extends over 18 amino acids. CDR1 and CDR2 (germline): SGHNT, YYREEE (reference sequence). Between the trimmed V and J ends, which lost 0 bases and 8 bases, there was a span of 24 bases. The CDR3 nucleotides read TGTGCCAGCAGCTTGGGGACACTTCTTTGGGGACACGGAGATGAGCAGTTCTTC. It codes for CASSLGTLLWGHGDEQFF.

The chain combines TRBV7-8 with TRBJ2-1, with TRBD1 matching 9 bases. The CDR3 is 16 residues long. Trimming at V came to 5 bases and at J to 5 bases, leaving 10 bases not matched to a gene. Germline CDR1 SGHVS, CDR2 FQNEAQ. The CDR3 region is CASSLTVRTGDNEQFF. In DNA form, the CDR3 reads TGTGCCAGCAGCCTGACCGTAAGGACAGGGGACAATGAGCAGTTCTTC.

V and J are TRBV27 and TRBJ1-5, with 9 bases aligning to TRBD1. Per the germline V gene, CDR1 is MNHEY and CDR2 is SMNVEV (reference sequence). The CDR3 totals 16 residues. V lost 5 bases, J lost 5 bases, and 10 bases stayed unmatched. This CDR3 reads CASSPRTGETYQPQHF. The CDR3 DNA follows: TGTGCCAGCAGTCCCAGGACAGGGGAGACCTATCAGCCCCAGCATTTT.

In its sample, this clone was seen a few times. This sequence joins TRBV3-1 (or the pseudogene TRBV3-2) and TRBJ1-6; tentatively, D is TRBD1 (6 bases). Germline V gene lookup returns CDR1 LGHDT and CDR2 YNNKEL (reference sequence). The CDR3 runs to 18 residues. The germline V and J ends were trimmed by 0 bases and 0 bases, with 12 bases remaining between them. The CDR3 DNA reads TGTGCCAGCAGCCAAGAGGGGGCCGCTAGCTCCTATAATTCACCCCTCCACTTT. It codes for CASSQEGAASSYNSPLHF.

This clone has a single count. It may be a read error: a sequence one base away is much more abundant. The V call is TRBV2, the J call TRBJ2-1; D is unclear. Trimming took off 4 bases at V and 6 bases at J, with 7 bases between the two ends. The CDR3 length is 12 residues. Germline CDR1 reads SNHLY; CDR2 reads FYNNEI. CDR3 nucleotides: TGTGCCAGCAGTGGCGCGGCCAATGAGCAGTTCTTC. This gives the protein CASSGAANEQFF.

The chain employs TRBV19 and TRBJ2-1, with 7 bases that match TRBD2. CDR1 LNHDA and CDR2 SQIVND come from the germline V gene (reference sequence). V was pared by 5 bases and J by 3 bases, with 7 bases of the junction left unmatched. The CDR3 sequence is 15 residues long. The CDR3 is CASSYAGGGYNEQFF. The CDR3 bases are TGTGCCAGTAGTTATGCGGGCGGGGGCTACAATGAGCAGTTCTTC.

The V gene is TRBV18, the J gene TRBJ1-5; 11 nucleotides match TRBD1. Germline V CDR1 and CDR2: KGHSH, LQKENI. V dropped 5 bases and J dropped 4; count of bases not matched to a gene: 4. The CDR3 sequence is 15 residues long. The CDR3 nucleotides are TGTGCCAGCTCAACAGGACAGGGGGCTAATCAGCCCCAGCATTTT. Residues: CASSTGQGANQPQHF. The complete variable domain, with remaining parts taken from reference TRBV18 and TRBJ1-5, reads NAGVMQNPRHLVRRRGQEARLRCSPMKGHSHVYWYRQLPEEGLKFMVYLQKENIIDESGMPKERFSAEFPKEGPSILRIQQVVRGDSAAYFCASSTGQGANQPQHFGDGTRLSIL.

V and J are TRBV5-1 and TRBJ2-1; TRBD2 aligns across 9 bases. The germline CDR1 and CDR2 sequences are SGHRS and YFSETQ. The CDR3 is 17 amino acids. V was pared by 2 bases and J by 0 bases, with 6 bases of the junction left unmatched. CDR3 DNA: TGCGCCAGCAGCTTTCGGGCTAGCGGGGTCTCCTACAATGAGCAGTTCTTC. Amino acids: CASSFRASGVSYNEQFF.

The V gene is TRBV4-1, the J gene TRBJ2-3, with 12 bases lining up with TRBD2. The CDR3 spans 17 residues. Germline V CDR1 and CDR2: MGHRA, YSYEKL. V dropped 0 bases and J dropped 7; count of bases not matched to a gene: 8. In nucleotides, the CDR3 is TGCGCCAGCAGCCAAGATGGTACTAGCGGGGGGTTGAATACGCAGTATTTT. It encodes CASSQDGTSGGLNTQYF.

This sequence joins TRBV7-2 and TRBJ1-2; 12 bases agree with TRBD1. CDR3 length: 14 amino acids. Looked up from germline, CDR1 is SGHTA and CDR2 is FQGNSA. The trim removed 1 base at V and 9 bases at J, leaving 3 bases unmatched. CDR3 sequence reads: CASSLDGTGGRYTF. CDR3 nucleotide sequence: TGTGCCAGCAGCTTAGACGGGACAGGGGGCCGCTACACCTTC.

The chain has TRBV14 and TRBJ1-2, with D possibly TRBD1 on 6 matching bases. Looked up from germline, CDR1 is SGHDN and CDR2 is FVKESK. V shed 0 bases and J shed 5 bases, with 16 bases lying between them. The CDR3 is 16 residues long. CDR3 nucleotides: TGTGCCAGCAGCCAAGATCTGGGGGCAGCCAGTTATGGCTACACCTTC. It encodes CASSQDLGAASYGYTF.

This chain connects TRBV10-1 to TRBJ2-7; 11 nucleotides agree with TRBD1. Germline V gene lookup returns CDR1 WNHNN and CDR2 SYGVQD (reference sequence). Losses at the gene ends were 5 bases for V and 5 bases for J; bases not matched to a gene: 2. The CDR3 has 13 amino acids. The CDR3 nucleotides read TGCGCCAGCAGTACGGGACAGGGGGACGAGCAGTACTTC. The encoded protein is CASSTGQGDEQYF.

The chain carries TRBV5-6 and TRBJ2-5; possibly TRBD1 for D (6 bases). V lost 4 bases and J 4 bases, leaving 26 bases between the germline ends. The CDR3 is made up of 18 amino acids. CDR1 is SGHDT and CDR2 is YYEEEE in the germline V gene. Here the CDR3 reads CASSQKGQGTTGLETQYF. Written as DNA, the CDR3 is TGTGCCAGCAGCCAAAAGGGGCAGGGGACGACCGGCCTAGAGACCCAGTACTTC.

This clone occurred once. The chain carries TRBV18 and TRBJ1-2, with D tentatively TRBD1 (6 bases). The germline V and J ends were trimmed by 0 bases and 3 bases, with 14 bases remaining between them. CDR3 size: 16 residues. Germline V gene data show CDR1 as KGHSH and CDR2 as LQKENI. CDR3 amino acids: CASSPPVRGNDYGYTF. In nucleotides, the CDR3 is TGTGCCAGCTCACCACCGGTCAGGGGTAATGACTATGGCTACACCTTC. The full variable domain, its missing parts supplied by reference TRBV18 and TRBJ1-2, is NAGVMQNPRHLVRRRGQEARLRCSPMKGHSHVYWYRQLPEEGLKFMVYLQKENIIDESGMPKERFSAEFPKEGPSILRIQQVVRGDSAAYFCASSPPVRGNDYGYTFGSGTRLTVV.

DNA of the CDR3: TGTGCCAGCAGCCCACAGAGGGCCCAAGAGACCCAGTACTTC. This sequence encodes CASSPQRAQETQYF. The chain joins TRBV11-2 to TRBJ2-5, with D perhaps TRBD2 (5 bases). CDR3 length: 14 amino acids. The V gene's germline CDR1 is SGHAT and CDR2 FQNNGV. V lost 5 bases, J lost 1 base, and 11 bases lay in between.

This chain links TRBV3-1 (or the pseudogene TRBV3-2) with TRBJ1-3; 7 bases match TRBD1. J was trimmed by 2 bases and V by 6 bases; bases with no gene match: 7. Looked up from germline, CDR1 is LGHDT and CDR2 is YNNKEL (reference sequence). The CDR3 has 15 amino acids. CDR3 loop: CASSGTDKPGNTIYF. The CDR3 DNA follows: TGTGCCAGCAGTGGGACAGACAAACCTGGAAACACCATATATTTT.

In this sample, this clone turned up once. This chain links TRBV29-1 with TRBJ2-1; no clear D. The CDR3 is 10 residues long. The germline V gene encodes CDR1 SQVTM and CDR2 ANQGSEA. Trimming left V 6 bases short and J 9 bases short, with 9 bases between. CDR3 DNA: TGCAGCGTCCGGGTAGGTGAGCAGTTCTTC. It is translated as CSVRVGEQFF.

The V and J genes are TRBV6-5 and TRBJ1-5, with a tentative D call TRBD1 (5 bases). The V end was cut by 4 bases, the J end by 4 bases, with 14 bases between. The CDR3 length is 15 residues. Germline V CDR1 and CDR2: MNHEY, SVGAGI. The CDR3 DNA is TGTGCCAGCAGTTCGATGGGGCAGTTAAATCAGCCCCAGCATTTT. Encoded protein: CASSSMGQLNQPQHF.

The V gene is TRBV14, the J gene TRBJ2-7, with TRBD1 as a possible D gene (5 bases). The CDR3 covers 14 residues. Germline V gene sequence: CDR1 SGHDN, CDR2 FVKESK. Trimming removed 1 base from V and 3 bases from J, with 10 bases in between. The CDR3 sequence is CASSQGREYYEQYF. CDR3 in DNA: TGTGCCAGCAGCCAAGGCAGGGAATACTACGAGCAGTACTTC.

This CDR3 is CASSTGMYGYTF. CDR3 coding DNA: TGTGCCAGTAGTACGGGGATGTATGGCTACACCTTC. The V gene is TRBV19, the J gene TRBJ1-2; D is unresolved. V lost 4 bases and J 5 bases, leaving 8 bases between the germline ends. CDR3 length equals 12 residues. CDR1 and CDR2 from the germline V gene are LNHDA and SQIVND (reference sequence).

This chain connects TRBV7-8 to TRBJ1-6, with a possible D match to TRBD1 (5 bases). The V and J ends lost 6 bases and 7 bases respectively, with 25 bases between them. There are 18 residues in the CDR3. Germline CDR1 SGHVS, CDR2 FQNEAQ. The CDR3 region is CASRSSGQGLSHNSPLHF. Here the CDR3 DNA reads TGTGCCAGCAGATCCTCCGGTCAGGGCTTATCCCACAATTCACCCCTCCACTTT.

This sequence joins TRBV28 and TRBJ1-5; tentative D call: TRBD1 (6 bases). Per the germline V gene, CDR1 is MDHEN and CDR2 is SYDVKM. V was clipped by 5 bases and J by 3 bases, with 14 bases between them. This CDR3 has 15 residues. The DNA for the CDR3 is TGTGCCAGCAGTGGCCGGGACACCTCCAATCAGCCCCAGCATTTT. It translates to CASSGRDTSNQPQHF.

The J gene is TRBJ2-2, the V gene TRBV10-3; 11 bases line up with TRBD1. The CDR3 is 14 residues long. With V trimmed by 10 bases and J by 4 bases, 5 bases remained unmatched. The V gene's germline CDR1 is ENHRY and CDR2 SYGVKD. The CDR3 sequence: CATTGTGGTGELFF. The CDR3 nucleotides are TGTGCCACCACCGGGACAGGGGGCACCGGGGAGCTGTTTTTT.

The V gene is TRBV9, the J gene TRBJ2-7; D unresolved. Germline V gene sequence: CDR1 SGDLS, CDR2 YYNGEE. The CDR3 runs 11 residues. Deletions cut 2 bases from V and 2 bases from J, with 2 bases between. CDR3 nucleotide sequence: TGTGCCAGCAGCGTTACCTACGAGCAGTACTTC. Its translation is CASSVTYEQYF.